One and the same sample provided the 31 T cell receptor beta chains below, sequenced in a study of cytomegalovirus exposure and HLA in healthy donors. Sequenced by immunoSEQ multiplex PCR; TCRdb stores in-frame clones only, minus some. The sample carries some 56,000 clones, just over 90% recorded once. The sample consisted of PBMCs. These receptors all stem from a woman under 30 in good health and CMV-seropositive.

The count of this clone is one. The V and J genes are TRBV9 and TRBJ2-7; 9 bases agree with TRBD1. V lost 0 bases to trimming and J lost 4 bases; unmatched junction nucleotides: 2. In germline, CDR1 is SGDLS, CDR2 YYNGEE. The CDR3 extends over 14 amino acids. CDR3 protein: CASSVGQGGYEQYF. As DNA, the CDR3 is TGTGCCAGCAGCGTAGGACAGGGGGGGTACGAGCAGTACTTC.

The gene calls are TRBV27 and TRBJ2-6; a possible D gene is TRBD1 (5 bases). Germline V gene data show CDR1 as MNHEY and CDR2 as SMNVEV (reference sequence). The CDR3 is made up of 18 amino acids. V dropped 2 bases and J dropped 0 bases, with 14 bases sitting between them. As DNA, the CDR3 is TGTGCCAGCAGTTTAAAGGCAGGGCAACGCTCTGGGGCCAACGTCCTGACTTTC. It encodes CASSLKAGQRSGANVLTF.

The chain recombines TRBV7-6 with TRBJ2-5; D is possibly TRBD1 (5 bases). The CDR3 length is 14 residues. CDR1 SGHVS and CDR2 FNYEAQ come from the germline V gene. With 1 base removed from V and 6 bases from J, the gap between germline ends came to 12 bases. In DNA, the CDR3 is TGTGCCAGCAGCTTAGAGGCAGGGTTGAAGACCCAGTACTTC. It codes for CASSLEAGLKTQYF.

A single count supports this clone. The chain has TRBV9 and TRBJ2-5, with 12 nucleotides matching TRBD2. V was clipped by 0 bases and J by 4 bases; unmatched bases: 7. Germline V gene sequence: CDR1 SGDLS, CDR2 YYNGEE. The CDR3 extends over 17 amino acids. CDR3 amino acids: CASSVGGLAGSPETQYF. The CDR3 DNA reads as TGTGCCAGCAGCGTAGGTGGACTAGCGGGGTCACCAGAGACCCAGTACTTC.

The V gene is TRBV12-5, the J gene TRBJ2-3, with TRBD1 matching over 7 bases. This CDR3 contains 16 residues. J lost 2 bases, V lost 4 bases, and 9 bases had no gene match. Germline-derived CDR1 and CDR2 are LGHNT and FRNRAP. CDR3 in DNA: TGTGCTAGTGGTTCCGCCCAAGGGGGCACCACAGATACGCAGTATTTT. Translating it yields CASGSAQGGTTDTQYF.

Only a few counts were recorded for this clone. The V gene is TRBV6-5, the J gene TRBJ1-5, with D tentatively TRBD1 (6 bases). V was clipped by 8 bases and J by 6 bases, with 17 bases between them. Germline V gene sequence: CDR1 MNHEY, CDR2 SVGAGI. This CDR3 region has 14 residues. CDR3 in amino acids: CASAGGASSQPQHF. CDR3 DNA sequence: TGTGCCAGCGCTGGGGGGGCATCGAGTCAGCCCCAGCATTTT.

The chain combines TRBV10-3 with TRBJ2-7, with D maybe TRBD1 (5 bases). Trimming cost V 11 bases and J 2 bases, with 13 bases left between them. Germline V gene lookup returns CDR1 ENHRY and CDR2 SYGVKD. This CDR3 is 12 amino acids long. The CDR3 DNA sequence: TGTGCCGCTGGCAGGGAACCCTACGAGCAGTACTTC. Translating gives CAAGREPYEQYF.

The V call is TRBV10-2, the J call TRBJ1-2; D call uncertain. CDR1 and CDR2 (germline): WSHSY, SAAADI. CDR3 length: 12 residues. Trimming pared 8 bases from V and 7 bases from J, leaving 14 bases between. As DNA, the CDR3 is TGCGCCAGCCGAAACTGGGAGGGTGGCTACACCTTC. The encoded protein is CASRNWEGGYTF.

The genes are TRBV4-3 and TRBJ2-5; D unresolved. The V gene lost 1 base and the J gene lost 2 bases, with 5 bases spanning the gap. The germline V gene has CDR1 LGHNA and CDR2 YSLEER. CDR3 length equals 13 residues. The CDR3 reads CASSQGLQETQYF. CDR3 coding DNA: TGCGCCAGCAGCCAAGGGCTTCAAGAGACCCAGTACTTC.

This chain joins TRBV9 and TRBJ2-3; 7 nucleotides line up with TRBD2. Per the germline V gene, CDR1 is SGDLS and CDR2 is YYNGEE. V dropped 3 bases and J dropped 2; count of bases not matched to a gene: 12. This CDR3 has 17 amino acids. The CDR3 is CASSGGDYHISTDTQYF. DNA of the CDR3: TGTGCCAGCAGCGGGGGGGACTATCACATCTCCACAGATACGCAGTATTTT.

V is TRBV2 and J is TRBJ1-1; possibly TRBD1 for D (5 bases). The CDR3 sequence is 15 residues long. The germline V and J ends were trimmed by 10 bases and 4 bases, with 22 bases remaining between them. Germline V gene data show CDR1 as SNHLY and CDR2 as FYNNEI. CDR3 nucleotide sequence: TGTGCCACCCTGGGGTTTTGGGACTCGGCCACTGAAGCTTTCTTT. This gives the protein CATLGFWDSATEAFF.

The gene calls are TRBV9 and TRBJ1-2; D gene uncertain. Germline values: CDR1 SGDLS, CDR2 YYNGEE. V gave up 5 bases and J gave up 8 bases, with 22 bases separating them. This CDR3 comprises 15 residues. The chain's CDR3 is CASREELFPFEGYTF. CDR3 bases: TGTGCCAGCAGAGAGGAGCTGTTCCCTTTCGAGGGCTACACCTTC.

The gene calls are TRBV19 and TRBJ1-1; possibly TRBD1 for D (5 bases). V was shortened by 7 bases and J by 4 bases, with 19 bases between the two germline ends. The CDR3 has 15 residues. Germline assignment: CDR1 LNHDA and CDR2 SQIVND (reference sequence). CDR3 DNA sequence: TGTGCCAGTACCCGGGACTCCCACTCGGGCACTGAAGCTTTCTTT. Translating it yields CASTRDSHSGTEAFF.

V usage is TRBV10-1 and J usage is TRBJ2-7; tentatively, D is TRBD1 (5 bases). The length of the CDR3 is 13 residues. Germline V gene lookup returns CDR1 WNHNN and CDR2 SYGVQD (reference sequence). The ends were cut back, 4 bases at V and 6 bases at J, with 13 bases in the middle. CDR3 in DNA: TGCGCCAGCAGTGCGCAGGGAAGCCTCGAGCAGTACTTC. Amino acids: CASSAQGSLEQYF.

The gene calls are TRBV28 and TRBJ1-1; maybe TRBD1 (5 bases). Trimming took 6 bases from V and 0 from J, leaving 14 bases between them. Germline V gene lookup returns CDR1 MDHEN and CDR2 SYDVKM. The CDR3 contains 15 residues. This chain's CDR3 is CASSPWDWMNTEAFF. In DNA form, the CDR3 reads TGTGCCAGCAGCCCATGGGACTGGATGAACACTGAAGCTTTCTTT.

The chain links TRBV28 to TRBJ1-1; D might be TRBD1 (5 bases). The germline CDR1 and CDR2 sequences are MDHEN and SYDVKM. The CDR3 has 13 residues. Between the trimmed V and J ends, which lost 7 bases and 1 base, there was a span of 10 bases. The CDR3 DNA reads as TGTGCCAGCATCGCGGGGCGGAACACTGAAGCTTTCTTT. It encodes CASIAGRNTEAFF. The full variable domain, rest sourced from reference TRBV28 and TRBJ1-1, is DVKVTQSSRYLVKRTGEKVFLECVQDMDHENMFWYRQDPGLGLRLIYFSYDVKMKEKGDIPEGYSVSREKKERFSLILESASTNQTSMYLCASIAGRNTEAFFGQGTRLTVV.

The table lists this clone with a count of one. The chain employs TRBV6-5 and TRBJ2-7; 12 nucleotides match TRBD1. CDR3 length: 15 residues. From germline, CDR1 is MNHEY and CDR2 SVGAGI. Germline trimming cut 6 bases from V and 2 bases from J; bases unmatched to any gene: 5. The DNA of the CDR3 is TGTGCCAGCAGACCCGGGACAGGGGGCACCTACGAGCAGTACTTC. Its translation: CASRPGTGGTYEQYF.

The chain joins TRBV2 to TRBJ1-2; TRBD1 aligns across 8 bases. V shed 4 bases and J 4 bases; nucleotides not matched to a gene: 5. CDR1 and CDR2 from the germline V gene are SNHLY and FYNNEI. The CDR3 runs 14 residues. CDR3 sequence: CASSVNQGAYGYTF. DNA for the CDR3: TGTGCCAGCAGTGTTAATCAGGGGGCCTATGGCTACACCTTC.

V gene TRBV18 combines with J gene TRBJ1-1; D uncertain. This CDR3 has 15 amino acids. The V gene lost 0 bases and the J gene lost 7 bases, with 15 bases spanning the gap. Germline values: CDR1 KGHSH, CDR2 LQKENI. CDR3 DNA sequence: TGTGCCAGCTCACCACCTAACGGAACTAGACATGAAGCTTTCTTT. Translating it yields CASSPPNGTRHEAFF. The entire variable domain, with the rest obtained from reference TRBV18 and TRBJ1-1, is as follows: NAGVMQNPRHLVRRRGQEARLRCSPMKGHSHVYWYRQLPEEGLKFMVYLQKENIIDESGMPKERFSAEFPKEGPSILRIQQVVRGDSAAYFCASSPPNGTRHEAFFGQGTRLTVV.

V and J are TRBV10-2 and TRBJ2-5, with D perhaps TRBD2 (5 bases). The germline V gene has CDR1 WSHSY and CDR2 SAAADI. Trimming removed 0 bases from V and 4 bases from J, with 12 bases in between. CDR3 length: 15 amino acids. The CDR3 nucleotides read TGCGCCAGCAGTGAGTCTACCAGCGGAGGAGAGACCCAGTACTTC. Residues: CASSESTSGGETQYF.

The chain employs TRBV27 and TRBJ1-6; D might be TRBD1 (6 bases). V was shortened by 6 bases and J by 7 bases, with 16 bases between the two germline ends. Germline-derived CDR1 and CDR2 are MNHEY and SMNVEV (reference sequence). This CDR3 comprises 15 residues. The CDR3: CASSPVGGGNSPLHF. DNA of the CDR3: TGTGCCAGCAGCCCGGTGGGAGGGGGAAATTCACCCCTCCACTTT.

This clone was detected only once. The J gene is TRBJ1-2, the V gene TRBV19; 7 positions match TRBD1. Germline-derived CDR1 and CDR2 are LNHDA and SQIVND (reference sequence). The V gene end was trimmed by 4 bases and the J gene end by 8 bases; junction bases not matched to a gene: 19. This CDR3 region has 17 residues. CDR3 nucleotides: TGTGCCAGTAGTACCCGGGACAGTGGACCCCCCACACGGGGCTACACCTTC. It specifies CASSTRDSGPPTRGYTF.

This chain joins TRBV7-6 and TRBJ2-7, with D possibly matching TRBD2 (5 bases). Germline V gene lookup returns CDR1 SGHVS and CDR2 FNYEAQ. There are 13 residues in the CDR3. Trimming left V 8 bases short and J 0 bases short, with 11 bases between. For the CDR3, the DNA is TGTGCCAGCGGTTTAGGAGGCTCCTACGAGCAGTACTTC. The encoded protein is CASGLGGSYEQYF.

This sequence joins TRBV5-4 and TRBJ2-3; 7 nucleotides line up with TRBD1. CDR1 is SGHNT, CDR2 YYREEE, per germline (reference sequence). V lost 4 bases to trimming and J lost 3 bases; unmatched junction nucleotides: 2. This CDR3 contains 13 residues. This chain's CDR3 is CASSPDRTDTQYF. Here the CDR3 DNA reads TGTGCCAGCAGCCCGGACAGGACAGATACGCAGTATTTT.

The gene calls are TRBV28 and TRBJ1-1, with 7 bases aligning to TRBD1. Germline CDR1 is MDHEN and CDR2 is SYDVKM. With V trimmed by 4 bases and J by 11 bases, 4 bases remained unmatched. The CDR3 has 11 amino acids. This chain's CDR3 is CASSSGTVAFF. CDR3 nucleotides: TGTGCCAGCAGTTCCGGGACAGTCGCTTTCTTT.

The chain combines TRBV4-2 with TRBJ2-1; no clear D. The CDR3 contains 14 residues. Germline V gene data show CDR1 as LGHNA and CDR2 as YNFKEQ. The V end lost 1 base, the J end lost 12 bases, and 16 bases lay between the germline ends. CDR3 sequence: CASSQVTSNSGQFF. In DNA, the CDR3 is TGTGCCAGCAGCCAAGTTACGAGTAATTCAGGGCAGTTCTTC.

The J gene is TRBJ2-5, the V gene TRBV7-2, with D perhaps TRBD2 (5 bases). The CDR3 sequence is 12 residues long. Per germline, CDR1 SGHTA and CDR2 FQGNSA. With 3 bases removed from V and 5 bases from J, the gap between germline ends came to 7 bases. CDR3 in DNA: TGTGCCAGCAGCTTCCCGGGGGAGACCCAGTACTTC. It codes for CASSFPGETQYF.

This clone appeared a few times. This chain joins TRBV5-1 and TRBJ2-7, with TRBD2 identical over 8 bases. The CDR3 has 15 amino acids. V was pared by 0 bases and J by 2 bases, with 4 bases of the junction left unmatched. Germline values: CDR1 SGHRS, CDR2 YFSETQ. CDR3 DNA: TGCGCCAGCAGCTTGGGTGCGGGGGGACCCTACGAGCAGTACTTC. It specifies CASSLGAGGPYEQYF.

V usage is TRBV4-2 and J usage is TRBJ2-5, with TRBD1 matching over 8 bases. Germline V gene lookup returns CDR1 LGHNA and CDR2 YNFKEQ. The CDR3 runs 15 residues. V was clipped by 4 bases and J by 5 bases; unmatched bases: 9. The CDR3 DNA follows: TGTGCCAGCAGCCCCGGGACAGGCACCCCGGAGACCCAGTACTTC. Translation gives CASSPGTGTPETQYF.

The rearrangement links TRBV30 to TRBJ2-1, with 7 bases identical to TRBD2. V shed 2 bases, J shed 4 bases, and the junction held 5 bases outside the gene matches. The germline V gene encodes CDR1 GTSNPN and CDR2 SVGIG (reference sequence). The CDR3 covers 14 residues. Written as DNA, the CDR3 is TGTGCCTGGAGTTTGGAGCGGGGTTACAATGAGCAGTTCTTC. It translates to CAWSLERGYNEQFF.

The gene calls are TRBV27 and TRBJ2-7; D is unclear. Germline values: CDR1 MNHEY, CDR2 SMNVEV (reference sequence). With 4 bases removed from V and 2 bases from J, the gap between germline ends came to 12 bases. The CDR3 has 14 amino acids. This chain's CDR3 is CASSSGRITYEQYF. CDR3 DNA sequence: TGTGCCAGCAGTTCTGGCAGGATCACCTACGAGCAGTACTTC.